This T cell receptor beta chain was observed in a study of T cells in Graves' hyperthyroidism and ophthalmopathy. Findings and limits, study-wide: In simple terms, a model built on 13 V-J features told ophthalmopathy apart from stable hyperthyroidism. Among thyroid clonotypes expanded above 0.001, most also appeared in blood.

Remarks on this clonotype: Its cognate antigen is unknown. A much larger clone is a single base away; this may be a read error. The conserved phenylalanine or tryptophan normally closing the CDR3 is absent here, so this likely arose from a read error.

Regions amplified from RNA transcripts were the TCR beta CDR3 regions. TCR CDR3 underwent first-round RT-PCR with the HTBI primer set. TCRdb reprocessed the multiplex PCR reads via MiXCR and lists one record per CDR3 protein. Seen here are about 840,000 distinct CDR3 sequences, 35% to 40% observed once, and the top ten hold 8% to 9%. CDR3 length: 12 residues. Between the trimmed V and J ends, which lost 7 bases and 7 bases, there was a span of 13 bases. Germline-derived CDR1 and CDR2 are SQVTM and ANQGSEA. The sequence was collected from a man between 18 and 35 years old with Graves' hyperthyroidism. The chain links TRBV29-1 to TRBJ2-2; D ambiguous. Sequenced material: blood. The CDR3 DNA sequence: TGCAGCGGCATCAACTCAGGCGGGGAGCTGTTTTCT. It translates to CSGINSGGELFS.